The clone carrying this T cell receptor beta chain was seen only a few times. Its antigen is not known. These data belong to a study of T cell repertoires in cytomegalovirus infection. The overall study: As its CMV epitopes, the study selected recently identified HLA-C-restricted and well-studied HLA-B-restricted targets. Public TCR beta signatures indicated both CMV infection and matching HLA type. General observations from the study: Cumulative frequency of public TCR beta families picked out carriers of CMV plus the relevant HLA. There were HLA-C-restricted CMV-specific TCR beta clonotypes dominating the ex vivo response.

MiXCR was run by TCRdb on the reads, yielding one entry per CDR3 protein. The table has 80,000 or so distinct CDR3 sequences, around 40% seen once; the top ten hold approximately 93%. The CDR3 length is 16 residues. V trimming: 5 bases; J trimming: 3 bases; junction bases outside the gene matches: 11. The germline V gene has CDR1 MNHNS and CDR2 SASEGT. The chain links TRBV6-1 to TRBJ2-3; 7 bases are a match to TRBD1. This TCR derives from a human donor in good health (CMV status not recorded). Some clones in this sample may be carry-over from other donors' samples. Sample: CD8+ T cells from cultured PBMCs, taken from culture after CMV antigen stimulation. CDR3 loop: CASSRLPKGATDTQYF. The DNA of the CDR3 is TGTGCCAGCAGTCGTCTTCCGAAGGGGGCAACAGATACGCAGTATTTT.